These 30 T cell receptor beta chains originate from one sample sequenced in a study of CXCR3-negative and CXCR3-positive naive CD8 T cells. cDNA libraries for TRB were generated by 5' RACE incorporating UMI labels. TCRdb reanalyzed the 5' RACE reads and collapses them to one entry per CDR3 protein, without DNA. The sample holds about 130,000 distinct CDR3 sequences. Regarding the study as a whole: In CXCR3-positive naive cells, the TRB CDR3s were more hydrophobic than in CXCR3-negative naive cells.

Antigen specificity for these receptors is unknown. The sequenced sample consisted of naive CXCR3+ CD8+ T cells from blood. As to subset: CD45RO-CCR7+CD27+CD95- naive CD8+ T cells expressing CXCR3 (TNR3+). Every receptor here comes from a human donor in good health. Some clones in this sample may be carry-over from other donors' samples.

CDR3 residues: CRITEMNTEAFF. The genes are TRBV29-1 and TRBJ1-1. The CDR3 loop spans 12 amino acids. CDR1 is SQVTM, CDR2 ANQGSEA, per germline.

This chain joins TRBV10-3 and TRBJ2-1; TCRdb calls TRBD2, which cannot be checked without DNA. CDR1 and CDR2 (germline): ENHRY, SYGVKD. The CDR3 has 15 amino acids. The CDR3 here is CAISRDSDMNNEQFF.

The chain uses TRBV9 and TRBJ2-1; TCRdb returns TRBD1, unconfirmable since there is no DNA. The CDR3 runs to 15 residues. Per germline, CDR1 SGDLS and CDR2 YYNGEE. The CDR3 is CASSVEGQGAREQFF.

The rearrangement joins TRBV7-9 to TRBJ2-7; TCRdb's assignment of TRBD1 cannot be checked, as there is no DNA. CDR3 length equals 12 residues. In germline, CDR1 is SEHNR, CDR2 FQNEAQ (reference sequence). CDR3 region: CASSGVPYEQYF.

V usage is TRBV29-1 and J usage is TRBJ1-2; TCRdb's D gene call, TRBD1, goes unchecked for lack of DNA. CDR1 is SQVTM and CDR2 is ANQGSEA in the germline V gene. The CDR3 consists of 13 residues. The CDR3 sequence is CSVEDQGLYGYTF.

V gene TRBV9 combines with J gene TRBJ2-7; as DNA is missing, the TRBD2 call by TCRdb cannot be tested. CDR1 and CDR2 from the germline V gene are SGDLS and YYNGEE. The CDR3 loop spans 18 amino acids. The CDR3 spells CASKGGRYTDGFVGEQYF. Full variable domain (remainder filled in from reference TRBV9 and TRBJ2-7): DSGVTQTPKHLITATGQRVTLRCSPRSGDLSVYWYQQSLDQGLQFLIQYYNGEERAKGNILERFSAQQFPDLHSELNLSSLELGDSALYFCASKGGRYTDGFVGEQYFGPGTRLTVT.

The chain uses TRBV28 and TRBJ2-3; TCRdb proposes TRBD2, but this gene call is untestable without DNA. Germline V CDR1 and CDR2: MDHEN, SYDVKM. This CDR3 has 20 residues. CDR3 in amino acids: CASSLWGLAGEPTSADTQYF.

The chain employs TRBV7-3 and TRBJ2-1. Germline V CDR1 and CDR2: SGHTA, FQGTGA. The CDR3 is 12 residues long. The chain's CDR3 is CASSLENNEQFF.

The V and J genes are TRBV4-1 and TRBJ2-1; absent DNA, TCRdb's TRBD1 call cannot be checked. The germline V gene encodes CDR1 MGHRA and CDR2 YSYEKL. CDR3 length equals 16 residues. CDR3 loop: CASSQAPGPGGDEQFF.

This chain joins TRBV28 and TRBJ2-5; TCRdb outputs TRBD1, but without DNA this stays unchecked. CDR3 size: 14 residues. Germline CDR1 reads MDHEN; CDR2 reads SYDVKM. CDR3: CATNEGDFQETQYF.

The V call is TRBV3-2, the J call TRBJ2-1; TCRdb gives TRBD1 as the D gene, but with no DNA this cannot be confirmed. TRBV3-2 is designated a pseudogene. The length of the CDR3 is 13 residues. The CDR3 here is CASSQGGSNEQFF.

This chain connects TRBV7-8 to TRBJ2-2; TCRdb gives TRBD1 as the D gene, but with no DNA this cannot be confirmed. Germline V CDR1 and CDR2: SGHVS, FQNEAQ. This CDR3 has 12 residues. The CDR3 sequence is CASSSGGGELFF.

The chain carries TRBV7-2 and TRBJ2-7; checking the TCRdb D call of TRBD2 is not possible without DNA. The CDR3 totals 15 residues. Per the germline V gene, CDR1 is SGHTA and CDR2 is FQGNSA. The CDR3 here is CASSLAPGEGYEQYF. The full variable domain, with the rest looked up from reference TRBV7-2 and TRBJ2-7, is GAGVSQSPSNKVTEKGKDVELRCDPISGHTALYWYRQSLGQGLEFLIYFQGNSAPDKSGLPSDRFSAERTGGSVSTLTIQRTQQEDSAVYLCASSLAPGEGYEQYFGPGTRLTVT.

The CDR3 protein is CASSSRTDRVKNQPQHF. The V call is TRBV28, the J call TRBJ1-5; TCRdb designates TRBD1, a call that cannot be tested without DNA. Per the germline V gene, CDR1 is MDHEN and CDR2 is SYDVKM. The CDR3 contains 17 residues.

The chain is built from TRBV4-1 and TRBJ2-1. Germline values: CDR1 MGHRA, CDR2 YSYEKL. This CDR3 has 15 residues. The CDR3 loop reads CASSQDATPYNEQFF.

The genes are TRBV18 and TRBJ2-7. Germline CDR1 KGHSH, CDR2 LQKENI. This CDR3 has 15 residues. The CDR3 reads CASSPPLRGPCEQYF.

The V and J genes are TRBV4-1 and TRBJ1-1; absent DNA, TCRdb's TRBD1 call cannot be checked. CDR1 MGHRA and CDR2 YSYEKL come from the germline V gene. CDR3 length equals 14 residues. CDR3 region: CASSHTGVLGEAFF.

This rearrangement joins TRBV20-1 to TRBJ1-2; checking the TCRdb D call of TRBD1 is not possible without DNA. The CDR3 loop spans 11 amino acids. Germline lookup yields CDR1 DFQATT and CDR2 SNEGSKA (reference sequence). The CDR3: CSAPTGGGYTF.

This chain joins TRBV25-1 and TRBJ1-5; TCRdb designates TRBD1, a call that cannot be tested without DNA. This CDR3 spans 17 amino acids. Germline V CDR1 and CDR2: MGHDK, SYGVNS. CDR3 loop: CASSEGIGTKPDQPQHF.

The V gene is TRBV5-6, the J gene TRBJ2-1; TCRdb selects TRBD1, and the lack of DNA leaves this call unchecked. The CDR3 sequence is 15 residues long. Germline V gives CDR1 SGHDT, CDR2 YYEEEE. CDR3 sequence: CASSPPQTYYNEQFF. Using reference TRBV5-6 and TRBJ2-1 for the parts outside the CDR3, the full variable domain is DAGVTQSPTHLIKTRGQQVTLRCSPKSGHDTVSWYQQALGQGPQFIFQYYEEEERQRGNFPDRFSGHQFPNYSSELNVNALLLGDSALYLCASSPPQTYYNEQFFGPGTRLTVL.

The rearrangement uses TRBV5-1 and TRBJ1-1; TCRdb gives TRBD1 as the D gene, but with no DNA this cannot be confirmed. Germline CDR1 SGHRS, CDR2 YFSETQ. The length of the CDR3 is 15 residues. The CDR3 protein is CASSLRLGANTEAFF.

The chain uses TRBV7-9 and TRBJ2-7. The CDR3 sequence is 13 residues long. From germline, CDR1 is SEHNR and CDR2 FQNEAQ (reference sequence). The CDR3 sequence is CASSLAYSYEEYF.

The chain joins TRBV27 to TRBJ2-5; TCRdb returns TRBD1, unconfirmable since there is no DNA. The germline gives CDR1 MNHEY, CDR2 SMNVEV (reference sequence). The CDR3 runs to 14 residues. The CDR3 protein is CASRPLRAQETQYF.

The V gene is TRBV27, the J gene TRBJ2-7; the D call from TCRdb, TRBD2, cannot be confirmed without DNA. CDR1 is MNHEY and CDR2 is SMNVEV in the germline V gene (reference sequence). The CDR3 is made up of 14 amino acids. The CDR3 sequence is CASSAFDYGWEQYF.

This chain links TRBV28 with TRBJ1-2; TCRdb's D gene call, TRBD1, goes unchecked for lack of DNA. The CDR3 sequence is 16 residues long. CDR1 and CDR2 from the germline V gene are MDHEN and SYDVKM. The CDR3 protein is CASSFVGTGYNYGYTF.

The chain couples TRBV28 to TRBJ2-3. Germline lookup yields CDR1 MDHEN and CDR2 SYDVKM. The CDR3 contains 17 residues. CDR3 amino acids: CASSFVGVTPDTDTQYF. The variable domain in full, completed from reference TRBV28 and TRBJ2-3, reads DVKVTQSSRYLVKRTGEKVFLECVQDMDHENMFWYRQDPGLGLRLIYFSYDVKMKEKGDIPEGYSVSREKKERFSLILESASTNQTSMYLCASSFVGVTPDTDTQYFGPGTRLTVL.

This chain joins TRBV10-2 and TRBJ2-1; with no DNA, the TCRdb D assignment of TRBD1 cannot be verified. The CDR3 runs 16 residues. The germline V gene encodes CDR1 WSHSY and CDR2 SAAADI. CDR3 region: CASSESGGSSYNEQFF.

The chain links TRBV19 to TRBJ2-3; the TCRdb call, TRBD1, lacks DNA for checking. In germline, CDR1 is LNHDA, CDR2 SQIVND (reference sequence). CDR3 length equals 15 residues. The CDR3 is CASSITGGLTDTQYF.

The genes are TRBV7-3 and TRBJ2-2; TCRdb names TRBD1, which stays unverified in the absence of DNA. Germline V lookup: CDR1 SGHTA, CDR2 FQGTGA. The CDR3 runs 17 residues. The CDR3: CASSLGPGATLPGELFF.

The gene calls are TRBV7-9 and TRBJ2-7; TCRdb lists TRBD1, though no DNA is available to test this call. Germline loops: CDR1 SEHNR, CDR2 FQNEAQ (reference sequence). CDR3 length: 16 residues. CDR3 protein: CASSPPGTGLSYEQYF.